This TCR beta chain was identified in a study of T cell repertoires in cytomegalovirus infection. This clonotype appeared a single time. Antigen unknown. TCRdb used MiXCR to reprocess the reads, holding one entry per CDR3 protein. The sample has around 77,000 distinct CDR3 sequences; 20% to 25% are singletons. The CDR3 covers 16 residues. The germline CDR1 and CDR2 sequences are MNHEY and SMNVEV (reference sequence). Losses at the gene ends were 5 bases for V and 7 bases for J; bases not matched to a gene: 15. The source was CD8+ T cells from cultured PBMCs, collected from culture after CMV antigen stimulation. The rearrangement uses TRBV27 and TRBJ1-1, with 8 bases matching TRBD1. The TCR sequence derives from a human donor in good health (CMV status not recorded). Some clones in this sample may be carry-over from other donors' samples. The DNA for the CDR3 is TGTGCCAGCAGTCCGGGACAGGAGACGATTTACAATGAAGCTTTCTTT. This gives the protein CASSPGQETIYNEAFF.